A selection of T cell receptor beta chains follows, all from one sample in a study of T cell responses to AZD1222 COVID-19 vaccine. Repertoires were generated with immunoSEQ multiplex PCR, while TCRdb's copy carries only in-frame clones and drops some. The repertoire holds over 45,000 clones, about 88% seen once, with about 5.2% in the top ten. Sequenced here: peripheral blood, sampled 28 days after the second AZD1222 dose. The receptors were gathered from an adult who received the AZD1222 COVID-19 vaccine. CDR3s leave out the opening cysteine and the closing phenylalanine or tryptophan. D genes are given only for firm matches.

>TRBV27|TRBJ1-6|TRBD1
ASPEGTVGSPLH
>TRBV4-3|TRBJ2-1|NA
ASSQDLESYNEQF
>TRBV6-2/TRBV6-3|TRBJ2-7|NA
ASSSGASSYEQY
>TRBV2|TRBJ2-1|TRBD1
ASSENRGDNEQF
>TRBV10-3|TRBJ2-3|NA
AISEGAGSLY
>TRBV12-5|TRBJ2-1|NA
ASGLGTGEQF
>TRBV5-4|TRBJ2-7|NA
ASSLAIADEQY
>TRBV29-1|TRBJ1-4|NA
SVVGHATNEKLF
>TRBV11-3|TRBJ1-4|NA
ASSLGRSRSNEKLF
>TRBV2|TRBJ2-4|NA
ASSPDVLAKNIQY
>TRBV27|TRBJ1-5|NA
ASSLSAYPRDQPQH
>TRBV10-3|TRBJ2-2|NA
AISEGRVDTGELF
>TRBV9|TRBJ1-3|TRBD1
ASSAQGSGNTIY
>TRBV11-2|TRBJ2-7|NA
ASSLSGEQY
>TRBV6-2/TRBV6-3|TRBJ2-1|NA
ASSYSTYNEQF
>TRBV11-2|TRBJ1-1|NA
ASSFQKNTEAF
>TRBV3-1/TRBV3-2|TRBJ1-1|NA
ASSHATGNGAF
>TRBV7-2|TRBJ2-7|TRBD1
ASSLANYGQGGYEQY
>TRBV15|TRBJ1-3|NA
ATSIRGSGNTIY
>TRBV11-2|TRBJ1-2|NA
ASSLDPPGTNYGYT
>TRBV7-9|TRBJ1-4|NA
ASSLASGSMGKLF
>TRBV7-9|TRBJ2-3|TRBD2
ASSYRKREGTDTQY
>TRBV18|TRBJ1-1|NA
ASSPPARAEAF
>TRBV12-3/TRBV12-4|TRBJ1-5|NA
ASSGEGGQPQH
>TRBV9|TRBJ2-7|NA
ASSALQGSHEQY
>TRBV7-9|TRBJ1-2|NA
ASSFFQPGYT
>TRBV29-1|TRBJ1-2|NA
SVYNRAEDGYT
>TRBV28|TRBJ2-7|TRBD1
ASSFSYRGSEQY
>TRBV5-1|TRBJ2-3|TRBD2
ASRSKLADTSTDTQY
>TRBV6-6|TRBJ2-1|TRBD2
ASSPGTSGRNEQF